This T cell receptor beta chain was sequenced in a study of breast tumors, draining lymph nodes, adjacent tissues (dated by TCRdb to the mid-2010s). Background on the whole study: Breast cancer patients provided tumor, adjacent nontumor tissue and axillary lymph nodes, and the study compared the TCR beta repertoires across these three sources. In human breast cancer, the study set out to assess how tumor, surrounding tissue and draining lymph node repertoires relate to one another and whether T cells might be exchanged between them. The full study reports these points: The conclusion that tumor T cells originate in lymph nodes was framed as consistent with a hypothesis rather than directly demonstrated. Tumor and nontumor tissue repertoires were found to be significantly more similar in luminal-like than in basal-like breast cancer. Tumor T-cell repertoires showed less diversity than lymph node repertoires and more diversity than nontumor tissue repertoires, and tumor T-cell repertoires showed preferential V and J gene usage. A scenario in which most tumor T cells derive from the lymph node and then expand within tumor tissue was judged to be consistent with the data.

At the junction V is shortened by 6 bases and J by 7 bases; bases outside the gene matches: 11. The CDR3 measures 16 amino acids from cysteine to phenylalanine. Of the read, only the CDR3 DNA is kept; its 48 bases are in frame from base 1. Reading the germline V gene (reference sequence) gives CDR1 MNHNY and CDR2 SVGAGI. Lymph node samples were obtained from the axillary draining lymph nodes of breast cancer patients. This sample was sequenced with an Illumina HiSeq 2000. TCR beta chain libraries were generated through multiplex PCR amplification. High-throughput sequencing was used to analyze the amplified TCR beta chain products. Starting from the raw public reads, TCRdb applied fastp trimming at Q25, assembled clones with MiXCR and retained in-frame beta chains. Each entry is one CDR3 protein sequence, shown with its most common DNA and genes. Here the sample has around 300,000 distinct CDR3 sequences; 30% occur a single time. Of the sample, 1.1% is held by the ten largest clones.

This clonotype came up a few times. Its antigen remains undetermined. No much larger clone is present one base from it, and per-base qualities are unavailable. The clonotype comes from a female donor with breast cancer. Some clones in this sample may be carry-over from other donors' samples. The chain joins TRBV6-6 to TRBJ2-1, and 11 junction bases match TRBD2. The sequenced material came from axillary lymph node tissue. The CDR3: CASRPGTSGYGNEQFF. At the DNA level, the sequence is TGTGCCAGCAGACCCGGGACTAGCGGCTATGGGAATGAGCAGTTCTTC.